This entry describes one TCR beta chain. Its antigen is undetermined. The sample belongs to a study of Graves' ophthalmopathy and Graves' hyperthyroidism. The authors amplified TCR beta CDR3 regions from RNA transcripts. Scientists carried out first-round RT-PCR using HTBI primers and then a second-round multiplex PCR. MiXCR, applied by TCRdb to the multiplex PCR reads, yields one record per CDR3 protein. The sample yields over 150,000 distinct CDR3 sequences, roughly two fifths seen once. Whole-study results and caveats: Discriminating ophthalmopathy from stable hyperthyroidism, a 13-signature model attained a sensitivity of 85% to 90% and a specificity of approximately 81%.

Germline lookup yields CDR1 MDHEN and CDR2 SYDVKM. With V trimmed by 2 bases and J by 7 bases, 9 bases remained unmatched. This CDR3 spans 16 amino acids. This sequence originates from a woman aged 40 to 55 with Graves' ophthalmopathy. Sequenced: peripheral blood. V is TRBV28 and J is TRBJ2-2, with 8 bases identical to TRBD2. CDR3 DNA: TGTGCCAGCAGTTTACATGGTAGCGGGAAGGTCGGGGAGCTGTTTTTT. This encodes CASSLHGSGKVGELFF.